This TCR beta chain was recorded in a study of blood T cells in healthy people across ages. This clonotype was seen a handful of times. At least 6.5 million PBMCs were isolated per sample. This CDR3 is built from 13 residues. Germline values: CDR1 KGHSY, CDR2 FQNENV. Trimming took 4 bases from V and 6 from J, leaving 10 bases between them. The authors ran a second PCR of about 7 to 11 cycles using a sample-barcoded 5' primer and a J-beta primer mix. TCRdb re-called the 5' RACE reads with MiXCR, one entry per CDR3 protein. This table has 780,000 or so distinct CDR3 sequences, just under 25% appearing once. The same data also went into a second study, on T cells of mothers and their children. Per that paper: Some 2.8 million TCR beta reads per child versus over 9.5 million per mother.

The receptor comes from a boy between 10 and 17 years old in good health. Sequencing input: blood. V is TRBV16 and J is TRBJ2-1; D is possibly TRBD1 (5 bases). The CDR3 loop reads CASSLQRGNEQFF. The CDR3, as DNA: TGTGCCAGCAGCCTCCAAAGGGGCAATGAGCAGTTCTTC.